Below, 12 T cell receptor beta chains from the same sample are listed, as sequenced in a study of T cells in Graves' hyperthyroidism and ophthalmopathy. Authors of the study amplified TCR beta CDR3 regions from RNA transcripts. The primer set for the first-round RT-PCR of the TCR CDR3 was HTBI. TCRdb called the multiplex PCR reads again in MiXCR, with one record for every CDR3 protein. The sample contains approximately 600,000 distinct CDR3 sequences, 15% to 20% of which appear only once. The sequencing sample was made of blood. These receptors originate from a woman in her 30s with Graves' hyperthyroidism.

This clonotype was detected ten times or more. The V call is TRBV12-3 or TRBV12-4, the J call TRBJ2-1, with D possibly being TRBD1 or TRBD2 (5 bases each). The CDR3 has 15 residues. V dropped 0 bases and J dropped 6 bases, with 12 bases sitting between them. CDR3 region: CASSLALGTPNEQFF. The CDR3 DNA is TGTGCCAGCAGTTTAGCGCTCGGGACGCCCAATGAGCAGTTCTTC.

This clonotype was counted many times. The genes are TRBV28 and TRBJ2-7, with D uncertain. The ends were cut back, 6 bases at V and 3 bases at J, with 9 bases in the middle. CDR3 length: 12 amino acids. Germline CDR1 is MDHEN and CDR2 is SYDVKM. The CDR3, as DNA: TGTGCCAGCAGCCGGCTGCACTACGAGCAGTACTTC. It codes for CASSRLHYEQYF.

A word on this clonotype: This may stem from a read error, because a much larger clone lies one nucleotide away. This chain joins TRBV15 and TRBJ2-1; 10 nucleotides match TRBD2. The CDR3 length is 16 residues. Germline V gene sequence: CDR1 LNHNV, CDR2 YYDKDF (reference sequence). This CDR3 is CATGREAGGLYNEQFF. In DNA form, the CDR3 reads TGTGCCACCGGCAGGGAAGCGGGAGGGCTATACAATGAGCAGTTCTTC.

V and J are TRBV19 and TRBJ2-1; 8 nucleotides agree with TRBD1. Germline CDR1 reads LNHDA; CDR2 reads SQIVND (reference sequence). Losses at the gene ends were 2 bases for V and 6 bases for J; bases not matched to a gene: 6. The CDR3 covers 15 residues. The CDR3 is CASSIRTGWSNEQFF. In DNA form, the CDR3 reads TGTGCCAGTAGTATAAGGACAGGGTGGTCCAATGAGCAGTTCTTC.

The V and J genes are TRBV9 and TRBJ2-5; 7 bases map to TRBD1. The junction had 11 bases not matched to a gene; V was cut back by 4 bases and J by 2 bases. The CDR3 is made up of 16 amino acids. Germline V gives CDR1 SGDLS, CDR2 YYNGEE. The CDR3 sequence is CASSPRFTGEQETQYF. In DNA form, the CDR3 reads TGTGCCAGCAGCCCCCGGTTTACAGGGGAGCAAGAGACCCAGTACTTC.

The V gene is TRBV6-4, the J gene TRBJ1-5; D uncertain. The CDR3 totals 14 residues. The ends were cut back, 8 bases at V and 0 bases at J, with 11 bases in the middle. Per the germline V gene, CDR1 is MRHNA and CDR2 is SNTAGT. CDR3: CASQQTYSNQPQHF. CDR3 coding DNA: TGTGCCAGCCAGCAGACTTATAGCAATCAGCCCCAGCATTTT.

This clonotype has at least ten counts. The chain joins TRBV28 to TRBJ2-5; D uncertain. Germline CDR1 is MDHEN and CDR2 is SYDVKM. The ends were cut back, 10 bases at V and 2 bases at J, with 20 bases in the middle. The CDR3 is 15 residues long. The CDR3 protein is CATQLDGFYQETQYF. DNA of the CDR3: TGTGCCACTCAATTGGACGGGTTCTATCAAGAGACCCAGTACTTC.

Details on this clonotype: Possible read error: a much larger clone is one base away. This chain joins TRBV30 and TRBJ2-7, with D possibly being TRBD1 (6 bases). V was trimmed by 7 bases and J by 5 bases, leaving 21 bases between them. The CDR3 has 14 residues. The germline V gene encodes CDR1 GTSNPN and CDR2 SVGIG (reference sequence). For the CDR3, the DNA is TGTGCCTCGACTACTATCAGGGGTGACAACGAGCAGTACTTC. Translated, it gives CASTTIRGDNEQYF.

The chain employs TRBV30 and TRBJ2-3; D may be TRBD2 (6 bases). The germline V gene encodes CDR1 GTSNPN and CDR2 SVGIG (reference sequence). With 5 bases removed from V and 4 bases from J, the gap between germline ends came to 25 bases. CDR3 size: 17 residues. The CDR3 sequence is CAWAGQTRGTLSDTQYF. CDR3 sequence (DNA): TGTGCCTGGGCTGGGCAAACGCGGGGAACCCTGTCAGATACGCAGTATTTT.

This chain uses TRBV29-1 with TRBJ2-7, with TRBD2 matching over 10 bases. V lost 5 bases to trimming and J lost 3 bases; unmatched junction nucleotides: 4. CDR1 is SQVTM and CDR2 is ANQGSEA in the germline V gene. The CDR3 covers 13 residues. This CDR3 is CSVSLAGGYEQYF. DNA of the CDR3: TGCAGCGTTTCATTAGCGGGGGGCTACGAGCAGTACTTC.

This clonotype has a handful of counts. V gene TRBV12-3 or TRBV12-4 combines with J gene TRBJ2-6; D unresolved. This CDR3 is built from 15 residues. Trimming left V 8 bases short and J 0 bases short, with 11 bases between. The CDR3 sequence is CASGTTISGANVLTF. The DNA of the CDR3 is TGTGCCAGCGGAACAACGATCTCTGGGGCCAACGTCCTGACTTTC.

The table lists this clonotype with many counts. V and J are TRBV28 and TRBJ2-4; the match to TRBD2 covers 8 bases. This CDR3 region has 16 residues. CDR1 and CDR2 from the germline V gene are MDHEN and SYDVKM. Trimming cost V 5 bases and J 0 bases; bases outside gene matches: 6. This CDR3 reads CASSPLAELAKNIQYF. In DNA form, the CDR3 reads TGTGCCAGCAGTCCACTAGCGGAGCTAGCCAAAAACATTCAGTACTTC.